The present T cell receptor (beta chain) was sequenced within a study of T cell repertoires in cytomegalovirus infection. Only a few counts were recorded for this clonotype. With 1 base removed from V and 0 bases from J, the gap between germline ends came to 4 bases. The germline gives CDR1 LGHDT, CDR2 YNNKEL (reference sequence). This CDR3 is 14 amino acids long. Each CDR3 protein gets one entry after TCRdb re-called the reads with MiXCR. The data hold 200,000 to 300,000 distinct CDR3 sequences, with roughly 15% observed a single time. The chain recombines TRBV3-1 with TRBJ1-5; D is unclear. Sequencing was performed on PBMCs. The receptor's source is a human donor in good health (CMV status not recorded). Some clones in this sample may be carry-over from other donors' samples. CDR3 sequence: CASSQGNSNQPQHF. In DNA, the CDR3 is TGTGCCAGCAGCCAAGGGAATAGCAATCAGCCCCAGCATTTT.